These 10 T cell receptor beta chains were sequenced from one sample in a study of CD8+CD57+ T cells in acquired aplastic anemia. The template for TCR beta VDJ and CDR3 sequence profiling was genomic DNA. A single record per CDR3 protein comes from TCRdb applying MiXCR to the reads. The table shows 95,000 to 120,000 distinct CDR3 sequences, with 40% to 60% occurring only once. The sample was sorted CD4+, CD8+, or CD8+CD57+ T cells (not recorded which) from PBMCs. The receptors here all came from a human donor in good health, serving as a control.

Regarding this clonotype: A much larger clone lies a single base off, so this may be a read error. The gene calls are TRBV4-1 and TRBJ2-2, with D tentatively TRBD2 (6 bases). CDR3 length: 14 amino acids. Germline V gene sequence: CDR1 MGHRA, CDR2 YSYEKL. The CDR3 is CAGSQAPVLAELFF. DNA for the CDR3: TGCGCCGGCAGCCAAGCCCCGGTACTAGCGGAGCTGTTTTTT.

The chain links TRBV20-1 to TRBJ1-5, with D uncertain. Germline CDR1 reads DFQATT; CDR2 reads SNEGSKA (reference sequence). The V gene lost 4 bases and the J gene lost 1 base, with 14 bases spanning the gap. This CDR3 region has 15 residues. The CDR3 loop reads CSATPRAGSNQPQHF. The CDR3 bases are TGCAGTGCTACCCCTAGGGCCGGGAGCAATCAGCCCCAGCATTTT.

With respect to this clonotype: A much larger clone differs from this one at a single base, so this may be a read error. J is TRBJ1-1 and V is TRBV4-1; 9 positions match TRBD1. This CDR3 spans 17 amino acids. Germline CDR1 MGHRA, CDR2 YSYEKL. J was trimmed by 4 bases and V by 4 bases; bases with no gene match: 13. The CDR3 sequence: CASSRARWDREFTEAFF. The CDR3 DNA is TGCGCCAGCAGCCGAGCCCGGTGGGACAGGGAGTTCACTGAAGCTTTCTTT.

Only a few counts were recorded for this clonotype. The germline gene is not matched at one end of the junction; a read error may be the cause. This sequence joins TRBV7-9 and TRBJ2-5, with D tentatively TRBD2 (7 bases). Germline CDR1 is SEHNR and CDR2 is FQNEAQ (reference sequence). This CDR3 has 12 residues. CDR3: CASSGGQATQYF. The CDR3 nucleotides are TGTGCCAGCTCGGGGGGACAAGCGACCCAGTACTTC.

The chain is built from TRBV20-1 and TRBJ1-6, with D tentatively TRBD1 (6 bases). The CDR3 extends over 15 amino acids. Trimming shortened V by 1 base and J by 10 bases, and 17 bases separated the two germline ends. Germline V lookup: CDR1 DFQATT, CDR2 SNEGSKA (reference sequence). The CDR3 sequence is CSARGGGGSSSPLHF. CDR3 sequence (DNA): TGCAGTGCTAGAGGGGGAGGGGGTTCTAGCTCACCCCTCCACTTT.

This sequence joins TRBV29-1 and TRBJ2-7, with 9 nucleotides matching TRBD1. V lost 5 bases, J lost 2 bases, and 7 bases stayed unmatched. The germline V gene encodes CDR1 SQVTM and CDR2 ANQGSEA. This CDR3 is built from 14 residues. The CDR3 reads CSVSGTGPTYEQYF. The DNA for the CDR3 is TGCAGCGTTTCCGGGACAGGGCCTACCTACGAGCAGTACTTC.

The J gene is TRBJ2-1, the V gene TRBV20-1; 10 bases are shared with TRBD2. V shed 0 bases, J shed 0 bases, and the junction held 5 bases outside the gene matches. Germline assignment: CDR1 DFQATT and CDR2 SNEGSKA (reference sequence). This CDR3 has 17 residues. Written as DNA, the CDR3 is TGCAGTGCTAGAGACATAGCGGGGGGAACCTCCTACAATGAGCAGTTCTTC. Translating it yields CSARDIAGGTSYNEQFF.

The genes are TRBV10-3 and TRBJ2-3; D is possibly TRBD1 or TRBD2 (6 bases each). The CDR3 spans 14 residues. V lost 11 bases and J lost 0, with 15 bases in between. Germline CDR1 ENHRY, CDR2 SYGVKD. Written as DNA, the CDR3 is TGTGCCGTCCAAGGGGGGATGAGCACAGATACGCAGTATTTT. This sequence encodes CAVQGGMSTDTQYF.

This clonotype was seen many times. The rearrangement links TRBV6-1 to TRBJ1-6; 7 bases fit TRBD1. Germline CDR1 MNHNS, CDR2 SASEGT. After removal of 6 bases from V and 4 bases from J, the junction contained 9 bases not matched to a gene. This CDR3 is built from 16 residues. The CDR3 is CASSQTGVRYNSPLHF. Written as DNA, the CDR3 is TGTGCCAGCAGCCAAACAGGGGTCAGATATAATTCACCCCTCCACTTT.

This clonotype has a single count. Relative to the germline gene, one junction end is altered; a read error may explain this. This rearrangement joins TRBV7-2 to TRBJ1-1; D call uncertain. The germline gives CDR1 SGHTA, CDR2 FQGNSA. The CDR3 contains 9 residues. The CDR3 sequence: CAGSPEAFF. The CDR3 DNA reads TGTGCCGGCAGCCCTGAAGCTTTCTTT.